This entry is about one TCR beta chain. Its antigen is unknown. The CDR3 consists of 16 residues. Trimming took 7 bases from V and 1 from J, leaving 18 bases between them. Germline V gene data show CDR1 as MNHEY and CDR2 as SMNVEV (reference sequence). This sample stems from a study of cytotoxic CD8 clonotypes in ibrutinib-treated CLL. Study overall: The study included 11 relapsed/refractory and over 14 treatment-naive patients; roughly 17 had IGHV unmutated disease. Study-level findings and limits: Baseline clonality, above age-matched healthy donor levels, tracked circulating CD8+ T-cell counts.

Assay: immunoSEQ multiplex PCR; the TCRdb copy retains only in-frame clones and omits some. The sample shows around 130,000 clones, less than 90% of them seen only once. The chain joins TRBV27 to TRBJ2-3; D remains ambiguous. The input for sequencing was PBMCs, taken after 24 months of ibrutinib treatment. The TCR was taken from a human donor with chronic lymphocytic leukemia. The CDR3 loop reads CASTVRKGRGTDTQYF. As DNA, the CDR3 is TGTGCCAGCACCGTTCGAAAGGGAAGGGGCACAGATACGCAGTATTTT.